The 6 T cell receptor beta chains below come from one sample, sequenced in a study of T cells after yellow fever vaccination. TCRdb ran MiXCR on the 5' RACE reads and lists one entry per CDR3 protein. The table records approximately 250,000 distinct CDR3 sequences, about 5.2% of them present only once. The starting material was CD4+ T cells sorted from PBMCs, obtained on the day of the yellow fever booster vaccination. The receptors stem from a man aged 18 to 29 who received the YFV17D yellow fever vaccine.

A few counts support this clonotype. The CDR3 DNA reads TGTGCCAGCGCAGAGCGGGGTCCGCCCTCCTACGAGCAGTACGTC. Translating gives CASAERGPPSYEQYV. The J gene is TRBJ2-7, the V gene TRBV6-5; 7 bases fit TRBD2. Trimming cost V 8 bases and J 0 bases; bases outside gene matches: 10. Per germline, CDR1 MNHEY and CDR2 SVGAGI. CDR3 length: 15 residues.

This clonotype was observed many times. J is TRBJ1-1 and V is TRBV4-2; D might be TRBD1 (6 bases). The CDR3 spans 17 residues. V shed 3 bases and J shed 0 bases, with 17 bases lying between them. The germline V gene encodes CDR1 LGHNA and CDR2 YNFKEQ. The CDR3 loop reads CASSHISAGAMNTEAFF. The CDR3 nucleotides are TGTGCCAGCAGCCATATCTCGGCAGGGGCTATGAACACTGAAGCTTTCTTT.

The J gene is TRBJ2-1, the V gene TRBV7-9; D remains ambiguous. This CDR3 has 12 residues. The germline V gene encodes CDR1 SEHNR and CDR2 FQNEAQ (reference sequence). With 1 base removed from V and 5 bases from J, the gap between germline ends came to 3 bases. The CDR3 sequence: CASSLDNNEQFF. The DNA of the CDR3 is TGTGCCAGCAGCTTAGACAACAATGAGCAGTTCTTC.

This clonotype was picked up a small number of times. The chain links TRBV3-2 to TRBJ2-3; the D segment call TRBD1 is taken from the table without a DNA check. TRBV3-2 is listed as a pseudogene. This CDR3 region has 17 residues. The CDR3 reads CASSPRGQGYCADTQYF. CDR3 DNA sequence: TGTGCCAGCAGCCCACGGGGACAGGGCTATTGCGCAGATACGCAGTATTTT.

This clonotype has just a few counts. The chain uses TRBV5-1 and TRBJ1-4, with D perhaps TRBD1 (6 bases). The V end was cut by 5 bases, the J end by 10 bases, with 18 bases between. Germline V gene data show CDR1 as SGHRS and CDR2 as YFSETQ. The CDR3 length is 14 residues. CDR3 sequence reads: CASSLTGLMGKLFF. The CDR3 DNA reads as TGCGCCAGCAGTCTGACAGGCTTGATGGGAAAACTGTTTTTT.

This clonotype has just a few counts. The CDR3 bases are TGTGCCAGCTCAGCCTCCGGGACAGCTACCTACGAGCAGTACTTC. This codes for CASSASGTATYEQYF. The gene calls are TRBV18 and TRBJ2-7; 7 bases are a match to TRBD1. Germline CDR1 KGHSH, CDR2 LQKENI. The length of the CDR3 is 15 residues. With V trimmed by 5 bases and J by 2 bases, 9 bases remained unmatched.